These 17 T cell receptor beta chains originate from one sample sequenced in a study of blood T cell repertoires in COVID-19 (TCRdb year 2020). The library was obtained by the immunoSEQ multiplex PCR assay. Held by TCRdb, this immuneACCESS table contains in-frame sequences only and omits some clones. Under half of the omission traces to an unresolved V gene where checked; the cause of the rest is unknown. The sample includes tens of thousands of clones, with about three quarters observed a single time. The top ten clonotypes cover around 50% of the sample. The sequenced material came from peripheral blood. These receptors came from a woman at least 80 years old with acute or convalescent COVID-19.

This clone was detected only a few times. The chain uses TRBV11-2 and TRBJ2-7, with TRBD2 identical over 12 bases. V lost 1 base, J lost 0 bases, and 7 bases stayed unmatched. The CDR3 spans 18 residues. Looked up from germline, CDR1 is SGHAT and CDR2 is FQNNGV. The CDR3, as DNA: TGTGCCAGCAGCTTAGGATCCCTAGCGGGAGGGGGCTCCTACGAGCAGTACTTC. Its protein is CASSLGSLAGGGSYEQYF.

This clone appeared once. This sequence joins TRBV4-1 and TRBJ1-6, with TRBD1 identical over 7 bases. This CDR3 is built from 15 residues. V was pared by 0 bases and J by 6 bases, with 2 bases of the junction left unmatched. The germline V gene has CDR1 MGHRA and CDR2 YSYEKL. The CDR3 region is CASSQEAGGNSPLHF. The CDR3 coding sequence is TGCGCCAGCAGCCAAGAAGCAGGGGGTAATTCACCCCTCCACTTT.

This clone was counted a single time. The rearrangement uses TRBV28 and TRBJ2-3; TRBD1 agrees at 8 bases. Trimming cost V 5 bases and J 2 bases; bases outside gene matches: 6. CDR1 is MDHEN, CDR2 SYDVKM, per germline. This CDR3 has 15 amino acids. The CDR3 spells CASSPPGQVTDTQYF. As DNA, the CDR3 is TGTGCCAGCAGTCCCCCGGGACAGGTCACAGATACGCAGTATTTT.

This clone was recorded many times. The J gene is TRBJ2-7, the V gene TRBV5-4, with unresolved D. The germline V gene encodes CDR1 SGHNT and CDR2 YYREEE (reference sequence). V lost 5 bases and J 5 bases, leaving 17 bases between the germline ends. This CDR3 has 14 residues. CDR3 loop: CASSPPLRGHEQYF. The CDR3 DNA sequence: TGTGCCAGCAGTCCCCCCCTCCGAGGTCACGAGCAGTACTTC. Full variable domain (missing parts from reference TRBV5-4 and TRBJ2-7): ETGVTQSPTHLIKTRGQQVTLRCSSQSGHNTVSWYQQALGQGPQFIFQYYREEENGRGNFPPRFSGLQFPNYSSELNVNALELDDSALYLCASSPPLRGHEQYFGPGTRLTVT.

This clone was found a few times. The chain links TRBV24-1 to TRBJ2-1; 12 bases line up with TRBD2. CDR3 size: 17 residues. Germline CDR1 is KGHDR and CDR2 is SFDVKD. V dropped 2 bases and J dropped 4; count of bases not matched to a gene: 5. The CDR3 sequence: CATSDSQLAGGYNEQFF. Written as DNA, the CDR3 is TGTGCCACCAGTGATTCCCAACTAGCGGGAGGTTACAATGAGCAGTTCTTC.

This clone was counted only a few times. In nucleotides, the CDR3 is TGCGCCAGCAGCCAAGTTGGAACCGGGAGTAGTCCCCAGTATTTT. It encodes CASSQVGTGSSPQYF. J is TRBJ2-3 and V is TRBV4-1; possible D gene TRBD2, 6 bases. Deletions cut 1 base from V and 12 bases from J, with 20 bases between. The CDR3 covers 15 residues. CDR1 is MGHRA and CDR2 is YSYEKL in the germline V gene.

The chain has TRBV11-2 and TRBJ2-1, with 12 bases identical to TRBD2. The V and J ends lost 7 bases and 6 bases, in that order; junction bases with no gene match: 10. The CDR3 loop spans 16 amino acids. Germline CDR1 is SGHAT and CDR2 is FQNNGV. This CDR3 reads CASTRTSGKRGNEQFF. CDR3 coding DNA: TGTGCCAGCACCAGGACTAGCGGGAAAAGAGGCAATGAGCAGTTCTTC.

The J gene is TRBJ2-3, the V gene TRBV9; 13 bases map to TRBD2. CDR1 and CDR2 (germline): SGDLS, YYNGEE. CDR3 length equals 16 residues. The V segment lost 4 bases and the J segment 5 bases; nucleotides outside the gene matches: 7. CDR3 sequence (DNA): TGTGCCAGCAGCAAGACTAGCGGGAGGATTGAAGATACGCAGTATTTT. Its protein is CASSKTSGRIEDTQYF.

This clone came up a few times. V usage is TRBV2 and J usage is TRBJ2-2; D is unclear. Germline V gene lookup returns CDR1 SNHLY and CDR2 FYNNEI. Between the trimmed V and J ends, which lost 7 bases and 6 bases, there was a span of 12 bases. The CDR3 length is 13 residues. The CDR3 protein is CASTIIQAGELFF. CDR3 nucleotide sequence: TGTGCCAGCACAATAATCCAGGCCGGGGAGCTGTTTTTT.

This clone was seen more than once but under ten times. The CDR3 is CASSLNRDGAAYEQYF. CDR3 coding DNA: TGTGCCAGCAGCTTAAACAGGGACGGTGCGGCCTACGAGCAGTACTTC. The chain has TRBV7-3 and TRBJ2-7; weak D call: TRBD1 (6 bases). The CDR3 has 16 residues. The ends were cut back, 1 base at V and 2 bases at J, with 15 bases in the middle. CDR1 is SGHTA, CDR2 FQGTGA, per germline.

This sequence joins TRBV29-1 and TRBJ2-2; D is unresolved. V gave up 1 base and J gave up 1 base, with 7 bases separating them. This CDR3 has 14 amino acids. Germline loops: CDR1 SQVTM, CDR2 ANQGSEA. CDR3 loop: CSVEGEVNTGELFF. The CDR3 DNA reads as TGCAGCGTTGAAGGTGAGGTGAACACCGGGGAGCTGTTTTTT.

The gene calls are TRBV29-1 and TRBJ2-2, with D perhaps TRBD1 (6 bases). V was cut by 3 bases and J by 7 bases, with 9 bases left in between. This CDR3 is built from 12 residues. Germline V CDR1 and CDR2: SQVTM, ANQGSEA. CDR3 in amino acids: CSVDRGSGELFF. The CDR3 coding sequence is TGCAGCGTTGACAGGGGCAGCGGGGAGCTGTTTTTT.

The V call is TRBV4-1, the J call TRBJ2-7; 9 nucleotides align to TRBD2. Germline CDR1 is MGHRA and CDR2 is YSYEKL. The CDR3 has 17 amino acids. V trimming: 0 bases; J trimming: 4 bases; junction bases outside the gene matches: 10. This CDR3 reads CASSQERGGRALYEQYF. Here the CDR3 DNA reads TGCGCCAGCAGCCAAGAAAGGGGCGGGAGGGCCTTGTACGAGCAGTACTTC.

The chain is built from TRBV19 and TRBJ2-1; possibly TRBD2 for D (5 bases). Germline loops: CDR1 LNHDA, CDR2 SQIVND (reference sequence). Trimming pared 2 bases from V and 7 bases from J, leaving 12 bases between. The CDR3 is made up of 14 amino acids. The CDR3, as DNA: TGTGCCAGTAGTATATTCAGTGGCGGGAATGAGCAGTTCTTC. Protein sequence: CASSIFSGGNEQFF.

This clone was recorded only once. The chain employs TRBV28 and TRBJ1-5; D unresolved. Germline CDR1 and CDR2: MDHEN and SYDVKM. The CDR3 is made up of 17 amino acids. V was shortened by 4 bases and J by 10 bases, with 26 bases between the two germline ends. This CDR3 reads CASSSPPQEPINRPQHF. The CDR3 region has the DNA TGTGCCAGCAGTTCCCCCCCTCAAGAGCCCATCAATCGTCCCCAGCATTTT.

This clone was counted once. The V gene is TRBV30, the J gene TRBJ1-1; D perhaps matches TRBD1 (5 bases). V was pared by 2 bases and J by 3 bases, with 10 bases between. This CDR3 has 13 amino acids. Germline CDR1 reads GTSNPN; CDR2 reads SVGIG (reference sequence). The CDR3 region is CAWSKGQDTEAFF. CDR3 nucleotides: TGTGCCTGGAGTAAGGGGCAGGACACTGAAGCTTTCTTT.

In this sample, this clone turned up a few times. CDR3 residues: CASSPPTGPGTNEKLFF. The DNA for the CDR3 is TGCGCCAGCAGTCCTCCGACAGGGCCAGGAACTAATGAAAAACTGTTTTTT. The V call is TRBV5-1, the J call TRBJ1-4; TRBD1 agrees at 7 bases. Germline V gene lookup returns CDR1 SGHRS and CDR2 YFSETQ. With 5 bases clipped from V and 1 base from J, the junction kept 11 bases outside the gene matches. This CDR3 is 17 amino acids long.